The subject of this entry is one T cell receptor (beta chain). Antigen: not known. A single record per CDR3 protein comes from TCRdb applying MiXCR to the RT-PCR reads. The sample lists roughly 700,000 distinct CDR3 sequences; approximately 14% were seen once. This specimen belongs to a study of response to subunit inactivated influenza vaccine. Notes on the study in general: Authors suggested each seasonal influenza vaccination recruits few new T cells.

This CDR3 region has 14 residues. The V gene end was trimmed by 1 base and the J gene end by 6 bases; junction bases not matched to a gene: 6. From germline, CDR1 is SGHRS and CDR2 YFSETQ. The receptor comes from a middle-aged man who received an inactivated influenza vaccine. Here the sequenced sample was PBMCs from blood, taken 11 to 12 days after vaccination. The chain couples TRBV5-1 to TRBJ2-7; TRBD2 matches 8 bases. DNA of the CDR3: TGCGCCAGCAGCTTGTTCGGGGGGGTTAGCGAGCAGTACTTC. As protein: CASSLFGGVSEQYF.